The 26 T cell receptor beta chains in this list originate from one sample, sequenced in a study of identical twins. TCRdb re-analysed the 5' RACE reads in MiXCR, keeping a single row per CDR3 protein. Counted here are 1.5 million to 2 million distinct CDR3 sequences, about 32% occurring once; the ten biggest clones make up about 0.3%. Material: cord blood. These TCRs come from a newborn girl in good health.

This clonotype was found many times. The chain is built from TRBV6-1 and TRBJ2-3, with 7 bases identical to TRBD2. CDR3 length equals 14 residues. The V segment lost 3 bases and the J segment 0 bases; nucleotides outside the gene matches: 0. Germline V gives CDR1 MNHNS, CDR2 SASEGT. This chain's CDR3 is CASSEGGSTDTQYF. The CDR3 DNA sequence: TGTGCCAGCAGTGAGGGGGGGAGCACAGATACGCAGTATTTT.

This clonotype was counted ten times or more. This chain uses TRBV4-1 with TRBJ2-3; D not resolved. Germline V CDR1 and CDR2: MGHRA, YSYEKL. The CDR3 contains 13 residues. Deletions cut 4 bases from V and 2 bases from J, with 7 bases between. CDR3 in DNA: TGCGCCAGCAGCCCGTCTCACACAGATACGCAGTATTTT. Translation: CASSPSHTDTQYF.

This chain connects TRBV20-1 to TRBJ2-1; possibly TRBD1 for D (5 bases). There are 14 residues in the CDR3. Germline CDR1 and CDR2: DFQATT and SNEGSKA (reference sequence). V was trimmed by 6 bases and J by 10 bases, leaving 22 bases between them. DNA for the CDR3: TGCAGTGCGATTAGGGGCGATCCCCCCTACGAGCAGTTCTTC. Protein product: CSAIRGDPPYEQFF.

Regarding this clonotype: One end of the junction is discordant with germline, which a read error may explain. The J gene is TRBJ1-1, the V gene TRBV13; D uncertain. The CDR3 contains 11 residues. In germline, CDR1 is PRHDT, CDR2 FYEKMQ (reference sequence). This CDR3 is CANSLGTEAFF. CDR3 bases: TGTGCCAACAGCTTAGGCACTGAAGCTTTCTTT.

This clonotype occurred a few times. V usage is TRBV25-1 and J usage is TRBJ1-5; the D is unclear. The germline gives CDR1 MGHDK, CDR2 SYGVNS. The CDR3 runs 14 residues. Trimming stripped 0 bases from V and 5 bases from J, with 8 bases between. The CDR3, as DNA: TGTGCCAGCAGTGAATATGAACGGGATCAGCCCCAGCATTTT. Amino acid sequence: CASSEYERDQPQHF.

This clonotype was found a few times. The chain is built from TRBV2 and TRBJ2-1; 12 bases agree with TRBD2. This CDR3 comprises 15 residues. The germline CDR1 and CDR2 sequences are SNHLY and FYNNEI. With V trimmed by 2 bases and J by 5 bases, 1 base remained unmatched. The CDR3 protein is CASSETSGRNNEQFF. Written as DNA, the CDR3 is TGTGCCAGCAGTGAAACTAGCGGGAGGAACAATGAGCAGTTCTTC.

In nucleotides, the CDR3 is TGCGCCAGCAGCTTGGCGGCAGGGCGCCTTGGTAATGAAAAACTGTTTTTT. This encodes CASSLAAGRLGNEKLFF. The genes are TRBV5-1 and TRBJ1-4; D may be TRBD1 (5 bases). Trimming left V 0 bases short and J 4 bases short, with 16 bases between. Germline assignment: CDR1 SGHRS and CDR2 YFSETQ. The CDR3 extends over 17 amino acids.

J is TRBJ2-1 and V is TRBV28, with 9 bases fitting TRBD1. This CDR3 contains 16 residues. Looked up from germline, CDR1 is MDHEN and CDR2 is SYDVKM. V lost 5 bases and J lost 3; bases outside the gene matches: 8. The CDR3 region is CASSAHGTGFYNEQFF. The CDR3 coding sequence is TGTGCCAGCAGTGCCCACGGGACAGGGTTCTACAATGAGCAGTTCTTC.

This clonotype was seen a handful of times. The V call is TRBV5-1, the J call TRBJ1-1; 7 bases agree with TRBD1. In germline, CDR1 is SGHRS, CDR2 YFSETQ. The CDR3 has 13 amino acids. The V and J ends lost 4 bases and 7 bases, in that order; junction bases with no gene match: 7. CDR3 sequence: CASSKSGGFEAFF. DNA of the CDR3: TGCGCCAGCAGCAAATCAGGGGGGTTTGAAGCTTTCTTT.

This rearrangement joins TRBV5-1 to TRBJ2-1; tentatively, D is TRBD2 (5 bases). Germline-derived CDR1 and CDR2 are SGHRS and YFSETQ. Trimming removed 0 bases at V and 5 bases at J, with 18 bases between. The CDR3 spans 17 residues. Here the CDR3 reads CASSLGPLEGLHNEQFF. As DNA, the CDR3 is TGCGCCAGCAGCTTGGGACCCCTTGAGGGCCTCCACAATGAGCAGTTCTTC.

This clonotype has a handful of counts. The chain is built from TRBV4-1 and TRBJ2-1, with 9 nucleotides matching TRBD2. V trimming: 2 bases; J trimming: 6 bases; junction bases outside the gene matches: 8. CDR3 length: 16 amino acids. Germline assignment: CDR1 MGHRA and CDR2 YSYEKL. This CDR3 is CASSQLRLAGTNEQFF. In nucleotides, the CDR3 is TGCGCCAGCAGCCAACTTCGGCTAGCGGGGACCAATGAGCAGTTCTTC.

This clonotype has ten or more counts. This chain uses TRBV29-1 with TRBJ2-5; no firm D call. The germline V and J ends were trimmed by 4 bases and 5 bases, with 11 bases remaining between them. Germline V gene data show CDR1 as SQVTM and CDR2 as ANQGSEA. CDR3 size: 12 residues. The CDR3 DNA sequence: TGCAGCGTTGTTCAGGAAAAGGAGACCCAGTACTTC. Its protein product is CSVVQEKETQYF.

This rearrangement joins TRBV27 to TRBJ2-5, with no clear D. Trimming cost V 3 bases and J 5 bases, with 10 bases left between them. The CDR3 has 13 residues. Germline loops: CDR1 MNHEY, CDR2 SMNVEV (reference sequence). The CDR3 DNA sequence: TGTGCCAGCAGTTTGGTCGTCTCGGAGACCCAGTACTTC. This encodes CASSLVVSETQYF.

At least ten counts were recorded for this clonotype. This sequence joins TRBV20-1 and TRBJ1-2; D is undetermined. The germline gives CDR1 DFQATT, CDR2 SNEGSKA (reference sequence). Between the trimmed V and J ends, which lost 3 bases and 2 bases, there was a span of 10 bases. CDR3 length equals 13 residues. The CDR3 bases are TGCAGTGCTAGTCGAAGGGCGAACTATGGCTACACCTTC. It yields the protein CSASRRANYGYTF.

This clonotype was found a few times. This chain uses TRBV7-8 with TRBJ2-3; possible D gene TRBD1, 6 bases. This CDR3 is 17 amino acids long. V lost 2 bases and J 5 bases, leaving 20 bases between the germline ends. Germline V lookup: CDR1 SGHVS, CDR2 FQNEAQ. CDR3 sequence reads: CASSLMGQGPAGDTQYF. CDR3 nucleotide sequence: TGTGCCAGCAGCTTAATGGGTCAGGGGCCCGCGGGAGATACGCAGTATTTT.

The CDR3 region has the DNA TGCAGTGCTAGCGAGTGGAATCAGCCCCAGCATTTT. Translation: CSASEWNQPQHF. The chain is built from TRBV20-1 and TRBJ1-5; D call uncertain. The germline CDR1 and CDR2 sequences are DFQATT and SNEGSKA (reference sequence). The ends were cut back, 3 bases at V and 4 bases at J, with 7 bases in the middle. The CDR3 extends over 12 amino acids.

This rearrangement joins TRBV24-1 to TRBJ2-1; no reliable D call. From germline, CDR1 is KGHDR and CDR2 SFDVKD. This CDR3 is built from 15 residues. Trimming pared 6 bases from V and 8 bases from J, leaving 19 bases between. Here the CDR3 reads CATSMPGLVDDEQFF. DNA of the CDR3: TGTGCCACCAGTATGCCCGGGCTAGTAGACGATGAGCAGTTCTTC.

CDR3 in DNA: TGTGCCAGCAGTTTAGCCCACGCGGGGTTAGAGACCCAGTACTTC. The encoded protein is CASSLAHAGLETQYF. The rearrangement uses TRBV27 and TRBJ2-5, with a weak D call TRBD2 (6 bases). Germline lookup yields CDR1 MNHEY and CDR2 SMNVEV (reference sequence). V lost 2 bases and J 4 bases, leaving 14 bases between the germline ends. The CDR3 runs to 15 residues.

This clonotype occurred a few times. The CDR3 is CASSFKSSYNEQFF. CDR3 nucleotide sequence: TGTGCCAGCAGTTTTAAGAGCTCCTACAATGAGCAGTTCTTC. The chain combines TRBV28 with TRBJ2-1; D remains ambiguous. The CDR3 length is 14 residues. Germline V CDR1 and CDR2: MDHEN, SYDVKM. Trimming removed 3 bases at V and 0 bases at J, with 6 bases between.

This clonotype has only a few counts. The CDR3 nucleotides read TGCAGTGCGGGGACAGGGGATTGGTACGAGCAGTACTTC. Its protein is CSAGTGDWYEQYF. The rearrangement joins TRBV20-1 to TRBJ2-7, with 10 bases fitting TRBD1. The CDR3 runs to 13 residues. Germline V gives CDR1 DFQATT, CDR2 SNEGSKA (reference sequence). J was trimmed by 4 bases and V by 6 bases; bases with no gene match: 6.

The chain couples TRBV30 to TRBJ1-4; possibly TRBD1 for D (5 bases). With 2 bases removed from V and 7 bases from J, the gap between germline ends came to 11 bases. Looked up from germline, CDR1 is GTSNPN and CDR2 is SVGIG (reference sequence). The CDR3 totals 13 residues. CDR3 loop: CAWSPPGTEKLFF. In DNA, the CDR3 is TGTGCCTGGAGTCCCCCGGGGACTGAAAAACTGTTTTTT.

This sequence joins TRBV28 and TRBJ2-1; D is unresolved. The germline gives CDR1 MDHEN, CDR2 SYDVKM. The CDR3 is 11 amino acids. V lost 5 bases to trimming and J lost 9 bases, with 8 bases between them. CDR3 nucleotide sequence: TGTGCCAGCAGTATCATTCTTGAGCAGTTCTTC. Translated, it gives CASSIILEQFF.

V is TRBV5-5 and J is TRBJ1-2, with D possibly TRBD1 on 5 matching bases. The V and J ends lost 4 bases and 5 bases respectively, with 24 bases between them. The CDR3 covers 17 residues. Germline-derived CDR1 and CDR2 are SGHKS and YYEKEE (reference sequence). DNA of the CDR3: TGTGCCAGCAGCGTAGTCCTACAAATTGGGGCTTCTTATGGCTACACCTTC. It is translated as CASSVVLQIGASYGYTF.

This clonotype was counted at least ten times. The DNA of the CDR3 is TGTGCCAGCAGTCCCCTCGGGCGATCCTACGAGCAGTACTTC. The encoded protein is CASSPLGRSYEQYF. The chain links TRBV12-3 or TRBV12-4 to TRBJ2-7; D gene ambiguous. The CDR3 runs to 14 residues. The V gene lost 5 bases and the J gene lost 1 base, with 12 bases spanning the gap.

This clonotype was seen repeatedly, ten times or more. This chain joins TRBV2 and TRBJ2-3, with D possibly matching TRBD1 (5 bases). CDR1 and CDR2 from the germline V gene are SNHLY and FYNNEI. The CDR3 is made up of 11 amino acids. Trimming removed 7 bases at V and 9 bases at J, with 11 bases between. CDR3 in amino acids: CASKGLVTQYF. CDR3 nucleotide sequence: TGTGCCAGCAAGGGGCTAGTAACGCAGTATTTT. Looking up the rest from reference TRBV2 and TRBJ2-3 gives the full variable domain: EPEVTQTPSHQVTQMGQEVILRCVPISNHLYFYWYRQILGQKVEFLVSFYNNEISEKSEIFDDQFSVERPDGSNFTLKIRSTKLEDSAMYFCASKGLVTQYFGPGTRLTVL.

This clonotype has a handful of counts. This chain uses TRBV6-6 with TRBJ2-1; tentative D call: TRBD2 (6 bases). The V gene lost 7 bases and the J gene lost 0 bases, with 13 bases spanning the gap. Germline V CDR1 and CDR2: MNHNY, SVGAGI (reference sequence). The CDR3 length is 15 residues. CDR3 sequence: CASTTSLGSYNEQFF. For the CDR3, the DNA is TGTGCCAGCACCACTAGCTTGGGCTCCTACAATGAGCAGTTCTTC.